The clone carrying this TCR beta chain was seen only a few times. Its antigen remains unidentified. It was with a sample-barcoded 5' primer and a J-beta primer mix that a second PCR of roughly 7 to 12 cycles was run. Each of the cDNA molecules was tagged by a template-switch adaptor with 12 random nucleotides. From the 5' RACE reads, TCRdb called clonotypes with MiXCR, one entry per CDR3 protein. In the table there are over a million distinct CDR3 sequences, more than 35% of which are singletons. This entry is derived from a study of blood T cells in healthy people across ages. The donors, healthy Caucasians from Russia, were aged about 6 to 95. Isolation recovered at least 6 million PBMCs from every sample. Overall study results and limits: It was held that diversity estimates obtained from one million T cells represented underestimates.

V gave up 3 bases and J gave up 12 bases, with 11 bases separating them. CDR3 length equals 11 residues. Germline V gives CDR1 SNHLY, CDR2 FYNNEI. The chain carries TRBV2 and TRBJ1-2; D gene ambiguous. This TCR was sampled from a woman aged 60-75 years in good health. The specimen sequenced was blood. The CDR3 bases are TGTGCCAGCAGTGATTCATTTTGGAACACCTTC. Its translation is CASSDSFWNTF.